This T cell receptor (beta chain) is from a study of OX40 agonist ivuxolimab in advanced cancers. Context from the whole study: Ivuxolimab was an agonistic, fully human IgG2 monoclonal antibody directed against OX40 (CD134), a costimulatory receptor. Intravenous ivuxolimab was administered to patients every 2 weeks at six dose levels: 0.01, 0.1, 0.3, 1.5, 3 and 10 mg/kg. Among the approximately 54 dose-escalation patients, some 20 had hepatocellular carcinoma, 15 or so melanoma, 9 renal cell carcinoma and 9 head and neck cancer. In the dose-escalation cohort, around four fifths of patients were male, and the mean age was approximately 60 years, with a range of roughly 20 to 80. Prior anti-PD-1, anti-PD-L1 or anti-CTLA-4 therapy was permitted, and approximately 41% of dose-escalation patients had received checkpoint inhibitors. Partial responses occurred in three dose-escalation patients: two with cutaneous melanoma and one with hepatocellular carcinoma. Peripheral TCRbeta sequencing aimed to test whether ivuxolimab altered TCR sequence diversity and caused clonal T-cell expansion. The paper describes the monotherapy dose-escalation part (N of about 52 patients) of the phase I trial of ivuxolimab.

Of note for this clone: Its specific antigen is unknown. Base qualities are not at hand, and no much larger clone is one base apart.

Genomic DNA was isolated from the sorted cells so that the TCRbeta CDR3 region could be sequenced. The immunoSEQ Assay was used for sequencing of TCRbeta CDR3 regions. Sourced from immuneACCESS, this table was stored by TCRdb with only in-frame sequences that have V and J called. A share of the clones is absent; for the studies checked, an unresolved V gene accounts for under half, and the remainder has no known explanation. A total of under 90,000 clones appear in this sample, approximately 85% of them only once. Together, the top ten hold approximately 2.2% of the sample. Its CDR3 holds 16 amino acids, cysteine through phenylalanine. Of all the DNA, just the CDR3 is kept, 48 bases in frame from base 1. The trial excluded patients who had a history of autoimmune disease or who were on systemic immunosuppression. Peripheral blood for TCR sequencing was collected from all dose cohorts at baseline, on cycle 4 day 1, and on cycle 7 day 1. Samples came from an open-label, multicenter, first-in-human phase I dose-escalation trial of ivuxolimab. Adults with locally advanced or metastatic melanoma, renal cell carcinoma, hepatocellular carcinoma or head and neck squamous cell carcinoma were enrolled in the trial. Before TCR sequencing, CD4+ T cells and CD8+ T cells from peripheral blood were sorted into separate populations.

Findings and caveats that apply to the study as a whole: After ivuxolimab, more expanded clones were found on average in CD8+ T cells than in CD4+ T cells. At doses from 0.1 to 3.0 mg/kg, clonal expansion was seen in both CD4+ and CD8+ blood T cells between baseline and week 6. Partial responders in the 0.1-3.0 mg/kg groups had among the lowest normalized peripheral clonal expansion, especially among CD8+ T cells. Low levels of normalized T-cell clonal expansion were also shown by some nonresponding patients. The antigen specificity of the clonally expanded peripheral T cells was not determined.

This chain is built from TRBV7-5 and TRBJ2-7; TRBD2 is taken as the D call from the table, unchecked against the DNA. TRBV7-5 is flagged as a pseudogene. The origin of this receptor is an adult with an advanced solid tumor such as melanoma, head and neck, liver or kidney cancer. This specimen was CD4+ or CD8+ T cells sorted from blood, taken in a trial of the OX40 agonist ivuxolimab. This receptor has the CDR3 CVRRGGKADVLSEQYF. The bases read TGTGTCAGAAGGGGAGGTAAGGCAGATGTTCTTTCCGAGCAGTACTTC.